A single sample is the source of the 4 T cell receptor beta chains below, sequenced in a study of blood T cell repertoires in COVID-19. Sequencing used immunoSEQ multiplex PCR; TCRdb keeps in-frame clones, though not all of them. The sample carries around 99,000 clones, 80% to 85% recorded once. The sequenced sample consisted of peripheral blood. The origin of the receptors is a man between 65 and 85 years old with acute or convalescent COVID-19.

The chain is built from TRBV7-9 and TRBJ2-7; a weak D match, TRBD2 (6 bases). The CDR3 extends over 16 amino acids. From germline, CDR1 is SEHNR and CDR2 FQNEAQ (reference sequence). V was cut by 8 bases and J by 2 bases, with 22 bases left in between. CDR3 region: CASGPGRLSGAYEQYF. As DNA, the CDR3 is TGTGCCAGCGGTCCCGGGAGATTGTCGGGGGCCTACGAGCAGTACTTC. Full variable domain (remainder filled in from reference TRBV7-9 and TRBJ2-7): DTGVSQNPRHKITKRGQNVTFRCDPISEHNRLYWYRQTLGQGPEFLTYFQNEAQLEKSRLLSDRFSAERPKGSFSTLEIQRTEQGDSAMYLCASGPGRLSGAYEQYFGPGTRLTVT.

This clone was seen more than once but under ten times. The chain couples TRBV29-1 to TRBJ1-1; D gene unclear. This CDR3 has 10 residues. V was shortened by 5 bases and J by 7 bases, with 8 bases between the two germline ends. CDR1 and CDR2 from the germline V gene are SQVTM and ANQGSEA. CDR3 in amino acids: CSVWSFEAFF. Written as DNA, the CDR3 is TGCAGCGTTTGGAGTTTTGAAGCTTTCTTT.

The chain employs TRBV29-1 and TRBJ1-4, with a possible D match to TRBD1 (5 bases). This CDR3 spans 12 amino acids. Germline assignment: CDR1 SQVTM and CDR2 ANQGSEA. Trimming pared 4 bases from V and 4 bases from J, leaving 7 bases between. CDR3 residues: CSVVQGNEKLFF. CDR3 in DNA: TGCAGCGTTGTCCAGGGTAATGAAAAACTGTTTTTT.

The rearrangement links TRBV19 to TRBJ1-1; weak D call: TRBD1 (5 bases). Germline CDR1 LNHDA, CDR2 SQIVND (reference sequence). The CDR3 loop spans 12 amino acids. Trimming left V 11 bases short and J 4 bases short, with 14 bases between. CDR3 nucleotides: TGTGCCGCATCCAGGGTTGGCACTGAAGCTTTCTTT. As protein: CAASRVGTEAFF. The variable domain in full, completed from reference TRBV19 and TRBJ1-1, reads DGGITQSPKYLFRKEGQNVTLSCEQNLNHDAMYWYRQDPGQGLRLIYYSQIVNDFQKGDIAEGYSVSREKKESFPLTVTSAQKNPTAFYLCAASRVGTEAFFGQGTRLTVV.